These T cell receptor beta chains were read from a single sample in a study of OX40 agonist ivuxolimab in advanced cancers. TCRdb's copy holds only in-frame clones and misses some; the assay was immunoSEQ multiplex PCR. This table holds 60,000 to 65,000 clones, roughly nine tenths found once. The material was CD4+ or CD8+ T cells sorted from blood, obtained in a trial of the OX40 agonist ivuxolimab. The receptors derive from an adult with an advanced solid tumor such as melanoma, head and neck, liver or kidney cancer. CDR3s include the opening cysteine and the closing phenylalanine or tryptophan. Each record gives: V gene, clone size, D gene, CDR3 length, J gene, CDR3 protein, CDR3 DNA. The D gene is left open where the match is weak. For some rows the clone size is stated as once, few or many, or as a class when expanded; others skip it.

v_call: TRBV12-5; clone_size: .; d_call: .; cdr3_length: 15; j_call: TRBJ1-5; cdr3_aa: CASGLEGVSNQPQHF; cdr3_nt: TGTGCTAGTGGTTTGGAGGGAGTTAGCAATCAGCCCCAGCATTTT
v_call: TRBV6-6; clone_size: .; d_call: .; cdr3_length: 13; j_call: TRBJ1-5; cdr3_aa: CASTGWGNQPQHF; cdr3_nt: TGTGCCAGCACAGGGTGGGGGAATCAGCCCCAGCATTTT
v_call: TRBV25-1; clone_size: .; d_call: .; cdr3_length: 14; j_call: TRBJ2-5; cdr3_aa: CASSEVGVRETQYF; cdr3_nt: TGTGCCAGCAGTGAAGTCGGCGTGAGAGAGACCCAGTACTTC
v_call: TRBV9; clone_size: .; d_call: .; cdr3_length: 15; j_call: TRBJ1-3; cdr3_aa: CASSVVSDGGNTIYF; cdr3_nt: TGTGCCAGCAGCGTAGTCTCGGACGGGGGAAACACCATATATTTT
v_call: TRBV10-3; clone_size: .; d_call: TRBD2; cdr3_length: 17; j_call: TRBJ2-1; cdr3_aa: CAISESGGRAVYNEQFF; cdr3_nt: TGTGCCATCAGTGAGTCGGGCGGGAGGGCGGTCTACAATGAGCAGTTCTTC
v_call: TRBV7-2; clone_size: .; d_call: TRBD1; cdr3_length: 13; j_call: TRBJ1-1; cdr3_aa: CASRQGTGSEAFF; cdr3_nt: TGTGCCAGCAGACAAGGGACAGGGTCTGAAGCTTTCTTT
v_call: TRBV4-3; clone_size: once; d_call: .; cdr3_length: 16; j_call: TRBJ2-3; cdr3_aa: CASSQEGRSGTDTQYF; cdr3_nt: TGCGCCAGCAGCCAAGAAGGCAGATCAGGCACAGATACGCAGTATTTT
v_call: TRBV21-1; clone_size: once; d_call: .; cdr3_length: 13; j_call: TRBJ1-6; cdr3_aa: CASSKVSDSPLHF; cdr3_nt: TGTGCCAGCAGCAAAGTGAGTGATTCACCCCTCCACTTT
v_call: TRBV5-4; clone_size: .; d_call: TRBD2; cdr3_length: 16; j_call: TRBJ2-7; cdr3_aa: CASSTLASGRGYEQYF; cdr3_nt: TGTGCCAGCAGCACGCTGGCTAGCGGGAGAGGGTACGAGCAGTACTTC
v_call: TRBV5-6; clone_size: .; d_call: TRBD1; cdr3_length: 17; j_call: TRBJ1-1; cdr3_aa: CASSSPGQWGLGTEAFF; cdr3_nt: TGTGCCAGCAGCTCACCGGGACAGTGGGGGTTAGGCACTGAAGCTTTCTTT
v_call: TRBV9; clone_size: .; d_call: .; cdr3_length: 15; j_call: TRBJ2-1; cdr3_aa: CASSVASGLYNEQFF; cdr3_nt: TGTGCCAGCAGCGTAGCCAGCGGACTATACAATGAGCAGTTCTTC